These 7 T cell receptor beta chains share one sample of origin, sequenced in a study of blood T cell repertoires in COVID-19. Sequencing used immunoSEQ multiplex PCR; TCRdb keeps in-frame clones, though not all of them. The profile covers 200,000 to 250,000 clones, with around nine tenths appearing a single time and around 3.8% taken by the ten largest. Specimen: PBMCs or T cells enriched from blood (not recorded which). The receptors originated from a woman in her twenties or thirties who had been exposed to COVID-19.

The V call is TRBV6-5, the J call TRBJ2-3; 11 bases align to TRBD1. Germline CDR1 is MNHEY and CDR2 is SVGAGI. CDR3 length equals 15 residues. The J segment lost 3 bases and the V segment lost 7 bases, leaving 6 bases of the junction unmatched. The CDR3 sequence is CASTTGTGGTDTQYF. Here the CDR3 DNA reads TGTGCCAGCACCACCGGGACAGGGGGTACAGATACGCAGTATTTT.

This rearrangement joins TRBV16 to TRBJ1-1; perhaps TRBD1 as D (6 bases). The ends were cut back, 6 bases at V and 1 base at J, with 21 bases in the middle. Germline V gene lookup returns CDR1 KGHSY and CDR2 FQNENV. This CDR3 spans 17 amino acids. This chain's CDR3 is CASSHRHRVRENTEAFF. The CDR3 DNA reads TGTGCCAGCAGTCATAGACACAGGGTGAGAGAGAACACTGAAGCTTTCTTT.

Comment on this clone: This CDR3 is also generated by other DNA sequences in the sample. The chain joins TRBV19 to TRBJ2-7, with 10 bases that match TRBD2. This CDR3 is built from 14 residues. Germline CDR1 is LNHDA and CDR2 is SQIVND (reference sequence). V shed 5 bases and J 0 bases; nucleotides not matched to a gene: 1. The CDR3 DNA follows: TGTGCCAGTAGTCCTAGCGGGAGCTCCTACGAGCAGTACTTC. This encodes CASSPSGSSYEQYF.

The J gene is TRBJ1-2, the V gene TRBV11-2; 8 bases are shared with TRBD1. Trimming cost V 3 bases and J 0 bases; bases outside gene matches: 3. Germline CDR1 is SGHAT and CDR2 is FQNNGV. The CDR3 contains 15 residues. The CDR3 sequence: CASSFGQGPNYGYTF. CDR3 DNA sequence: TGTGCCAGCAGCTTCGGACAGGGACCTAACTATGGCTACACCTTC.

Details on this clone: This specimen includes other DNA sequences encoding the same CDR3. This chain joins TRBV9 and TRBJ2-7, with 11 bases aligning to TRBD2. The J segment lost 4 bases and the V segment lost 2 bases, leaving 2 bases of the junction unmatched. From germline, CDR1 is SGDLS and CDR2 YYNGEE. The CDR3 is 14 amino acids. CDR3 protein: CASSVTSGDYEQYF. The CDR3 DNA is TGTGCCAGCAGCGTGACTAGCGGGGATTACGAGCAGTACTTC.

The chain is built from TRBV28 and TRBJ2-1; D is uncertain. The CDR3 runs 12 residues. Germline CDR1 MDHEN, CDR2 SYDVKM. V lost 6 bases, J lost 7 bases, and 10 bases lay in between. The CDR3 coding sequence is TGTGCCAGCAGCACCAGAGGAAATGAGCAGTTCTTC. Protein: CASSTRGNEQFF. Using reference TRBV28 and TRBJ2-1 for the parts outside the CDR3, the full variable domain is DVKVTQSSRYLVKRTGEKVFLECVQDMDHENMFWYRQDPGLGLRLIYFSYDVKMKEKGDIPEGYSVSREKKERFSLILESASTNQTSMYLCASSTRGNEQFFGPGTRLTVL.

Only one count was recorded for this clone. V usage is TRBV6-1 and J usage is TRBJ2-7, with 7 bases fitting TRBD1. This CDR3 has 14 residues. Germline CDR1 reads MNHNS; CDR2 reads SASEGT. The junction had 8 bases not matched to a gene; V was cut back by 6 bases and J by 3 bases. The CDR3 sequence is CASRSSGTDYEQYF. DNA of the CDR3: TGTGCCAGCAGATCATCCGGGACAGACTACGAGCAGTACTTC.